These T cell receptor beta chains were read from a single sample in a study of shared clonotypes between healthy human individuals. Clones were sequenced by immunoSEQ multiplex PCR, and TCRdb holds only the in-frame ones, with some missing. The repertoire includes some 2,000,000 clones, 95% of them detected once, and 0.13% sits in the top ten. Sequencing was carried out using naive CD4+ T cells sorted from blood. These TCRs come from a man aged 18 to 30 in good health. CDR3s include the opening cysteine and the closing phenylalanine or tryptophan. The D gene is left open where the match is weak. Not all rows give a size; the values are once, few, many and, for expanded clones, a class.

D	V	J	size	DNA	CDR3
TRBD2	TRBV4-3	TRBJ2-3	-	TGCGCCAGCAGCCATTCCGTGGGTAGCGGGAGGGTGGGAGTCACAGATACGCAGTATTTT	CASSHSVGSGRVGVTDTQYF
-	TRBV5-4	TRBJ1-1	once	TGTGCCAGCAGCCCCAGGAACACTGAAGCTTTCTTT	CASSPRNTEAFF
TRBD2	TRBV5-1	TRBJ2-3	-	TGCGCCAGCAGCTTAGTAGCGGGTGCAGATACGCAGTATTTT	CASSLVAGADTQYF
-	TRBV25-1	TRBJ1-5	-	TGTGCCAGCAGTGATAGGCATAGCAATCAGCCCCAGCATTTT	CASSDRHSNQPQHF
TRBD1	TRBV7-2	TRBJ2-5	-	TGTGCCAGCAGCTTGACAGGGTTGGAGACCCAGTACTTC	CASSLTGLETQYF
-	TRBV25-1	TRBJ1-3	-	TGTGCCAGCAGTGTAACCTCTGGAAACACCATATATTTT	CASSVTSGNTIYF
-	TRBV4-1	TRBJ1-3	-	TGCGCCAGCAGCGGAAGAGATCAGGGATCGGGAAACACCATATATTTT	CASSGRDQGSGNTIYF
-	TRBV4-1	TRBJ2-1	-	TGCGCCAGCCAGATTAGCGGCTCCTACAATGAGCAGTTCTTC	CASQISGSYNEQFF
-	TRBV6-1	TRBJ1-2	-	TGTGCCAGCAGTGTCGGGACGGACTATGGCTACACCTTC	CASSVGTDYGYTF
-	TRBV7-2	TRBJ1-1	once	TGTGCCAGCAGCTTAGAGGCGCACACTGAAGCTTTCTTT	CASSLEAHTEAFF
-	TRBV5-1	TRBJ1-1	-	TGCGCCAGCAGCCCGGACAGACCTAACACTGAAGCTTTCTTT	CASSPDRPNTEAFF
-	TRBV19	TRBJ1-4	-	TGTGCCAGTAGCCCGGGCAGGCAAAATGAAAAACTGTTTTTT	CASSPGRQNEKLFF
-	TRBV5-1	TRBJ2-1	-	TGCGCCAGCAGCTTGGGTCTAGGCAGCCTTGAGCAGTTCTTC	CASSLGLGSLEQFF
-	TRBV27	TRBJ2-6	-	TGTGCCAGCGGGGTGAGAGGACTGGGAACCAACGTCCTGACTTTC	CASGVRGLGTNVLTF
-	TRBV9	TRBJ1-4	-	TGTGCCAGCAGCGTAGGACTCGCGCGGTCTGAAAAACTGTTTTTT	CASSVGLARSEKLFF
TRBD1	TRBV6-5	TRBJ1-1	-	TGTGCCAGCAGTTACGCCGACAGGGGCATCACTGAAGCTTTCTTT	CASSYADRGITEAFF
TRBD1	TRBV5-4	TRBJ1-6	-	TGTGCCAGCAGCTTAGGACAGGGGGTAGATTCACCCCTCCACTTT	CASSLGQGVDSPLHF
-	TRBV12-5	TRBJ2-1	-	TGTGCTAGTGGTTTGGGGACTTACAATGAGCAGTTCTTC	CASGLGTYNEQFF
TRBD1	TRBV7-9	TRBJ1-2	-	TGTGCCAGCAGCTTGGAACTAGTCGGACAGGGGAGAGACTACACCTTC	CASSLELVGQGRDYTF
-	TRBV29-1	TRBJ1-2	-	TGCAGCGTTGAAGATCTGATTACAGGCGGTGGCTACACCTTC	CSVEDLITGGGYTF
TRBD2	TRBV2	TRBJ2-7	-	TGTGCCAGCAGGGGACTAGCGGTAACCTACGAGCAGTACTTC	CASRGLAVTYEQYF
-	TRBV18	TRBJ2-5	once	TGTGCCAGCTCACCAGGAGTCCCTGAAGAGACCCAGTACTTC	CASSPGVPEETQYF
TRBD2	TRBV5-1	TRBJ2-1	once	TGCGCCAGCAGCATAGCGGGGGGTACTTCCTACAATGAGCAGTTCTTC	CASSIAGGTSYNEQFF
TRBD1	TRBV7-2	TRBJ2-7	-	TGTGCCAGCAGCTTAGTTTCCCTCGGGACAGGGAACTACGAGCAGTACTTC	CASSLVSLGTGNYEQYF
-	TRBV6-5	TRBJ2-6	-	TGTGCCAGCAGTCACAGAACCTCTGGGGCCAACGTCCTGACTTTC	CASSHRTSGANVLTF
-	TRBV4-3	TRBJ2-6	-	TGCGCCAGCAGCCCGGGCTCGTCGGCTGGGGCCAACGTCCTGACTTTC	CASSPGSSAGANVLTF